These 27 T cell receptor beta chains came from one sample sequenced in a study of T cell changes during pregnancy in multiple sclerosis. Libraries were prepared by immunoSEQ multiplex PCR; TCRdb keeps only in-frame clonotypes and omits some of them. The data hold some 75,000 clones, with nearly 95% observed a single time. Sequences were derived from peripheral blood, sampled in the second trimester of pregnancy. The receptors stem from a female donor with multiple sclerosis, enrolled in a pregnancy study.

A single count supports this clone. V usage is TRBV28 and J usage is TRBJ1-2; TRBD1 matches at 7 bases. CDR1 and CDR2 from the germline V gene are MDHEN and SYDVKM. J was trimmed by 5 bases and V by 4 bases; bases with no gene match: 7. The CDR3 is 14 residues long. Here the CDR3 reads CASSSTTGLYGYTF. CDR3 bases: TGTGCCAGCAGTTCAACGACAGGGCTTTATGGCTACACCTTC.

The chain couples TRBV19 to TRBJ2-3; TRBD2 matches 8 bases. The J segment lost 6 bases and the V segment lost 6 bases, leaving 11 bases of the junction unmatched. This CDR3 has 15 residues. CDR1 LNHDA and CDR2 SQIVND come from the germline V gene (reference sequence). The CDR3 is CASSPVAGHRDTQYF. Written as DNA, the CDR3 is TGTGCCAGTAGCCCGGTAGCGGGGCATAGGGATACGCAGTATTTT.

The chain employs TRBV2 and TRBJ1-1, with D possibly matching TRBD1 (5 bases). Germline CDR1 SNHLY, CDR2 FYNNEI. V lost 3 bases to trimming and J lost 2 bases, with 10 bases between them. CDR3 length: 14 amino acids. CDR3 nucleotides: TGTGCCAGCAGTGAGGAGGGGCTTAACACTGAAGCTTTCTTT. Amino acid sequence: CASSEEGLNTEAFF.

The chain has TRBV6-5 and TRBJ2-1; 9 bases fit TRBD1. Germline V gene sequence: CDR1 MNHEY, CDR2 SVGAGI. The CDR3 is made up of 15 amino acids. The trim removed 6 bases at V and 1 base at J, leaving 4 bases unmatched. The CDR3 sequence is CASSRTGDSYNEQFF. The CDR3 DNA sequence: TGTGCCAGCAGCCGGACAGGGGATTCCTACAATGAGCAGTTCTTC.

The chain is built from TRBV27 and TRBJ2-7; D is perhaps TRBD1 (6 bases). V lost 7 bases, J lost 1 base, and 8 bases lay in between. The CDR3 contains 12 residues. Looked up from germline, CDR1 is MNHEY and CDR2 is SMNVEV (reference sequence). The CDR3 coding sequence is TGTGCCAGCAAGGACAGATCCTACGAGCAGTACTTC. Protein sequence: CASKDRSYEQYF.

The rearrangement joins TRBV9 to TRBJ1-4; TRBD1 matches 7 bases. J lost 0 bases, V lost 3 bases, and 2 bases had no gene match. This CDR3 has 15 amino acids. Germline loops: CDR1 SGDLS, CDR2 YYNGEE. The CDR3 loop reads CASSEGTATNEKLFF. Written as DNA, the CDR3 is TGTGCCAGCAGCGAGGGGACAGCAACTAATGAAAAACTGTTTTTT.

The gene calls are TRBV28 and TRBJ2-7, with 8 bases matching TRBD1. V shed 3 bases, J shed 2 bases, and the junction held 6 bases outside the gene matches. Germline V gene data show CDR1 as MDHEN and CDR2 as SYDVKM. The CDR3 is made up of 15 amino acids. CDR3 sequence: CASSFPGQGPYEQYF. Written as DNA, the CDR3 is TGTGCCAGCAGTTTCCCCGGACAGGGCCCCTACGAGCAGTACTTC.

The rearrangement uses TRBV19 and TRBJ1-1; 7 nucleotides align to TRBD1. The germline V gene encodes CDR1 LNHDA and CDR2 SQIVND (reference sequence). V shed 7 bases, J shed 4 bases, and the junction held 6 bases outside the gene matches. The CDR3 has 13 amino acids. The CDR3 protein is CASTTTGVTEAFF. In DNA, the CDR3 is TGTGCCAGTACCACTACAGGGGTCACTGAAGCTTTCTTT. Full variable domain (rest looked up from reference TRBV19 and TRBJ1-1): DGGITQSPKYLFRKEGQNVTLSCEQNLNHDAMYWYRQDPGQGLRLIYYSQIVNDFQKGDIAEGYSVSREKKESFPLTVTSAQKNPTAFYLCASTTTGVTEAFFGQGTRLTVV.

This clone was observed a single time. CDR3 protein: CASDSGQMTEAFF. CDR3 coding DNA: TGTGCCAGCGACTCAGGACAGATGACTGAAGCTTTCTTT. The chain carries TRBV28 and TRBJ1-1; maybe TRBD1 (6 bases). Looked up from germline, CDR1 is MDHEN and CDR2 is SYDVKM. The CDR3 is 13 amino acids. Trimming removed 8 bases from V and 5 bases from J, with 15 bases in between.

A remark on this clone: Sequence at one end of the junction differs from germline and may be a read error. Other DNA variants within this sample encode the same CDR3. The gene calls are TRBV6-1 and TRBJ2-7; TRBD1 matches 9 bases. CDR1 and CDR2 (germline): MNHNS, SASEGT. The CDR3 spans 13 residues. CDR3 region: CASSVGQGNEQYF. CDR3 bases: TGTGCCAGCAGTGTCGGACAGGGGAACGAACAGTACTTC.

This chain joins TRBV30 and TRBJ2-5; D may be TRBD1 (5 bases). CDR1 is GTSNPN, CDR2 SVGIG, per germline (reference sequence). V was clipped by 5 bases and J by 1 base, with 11 bases between them. The CDR3 spans 13 residues. CDR3 in DNA: TGTGCCTGGGGGGCAGAGGCCCAAGAGACCCAGTACTTC. Protein: CAWGAEAQETQYF.

This sequence joins TRBV19 and TRBJ2-2; 7 positions match TRBD2. Germline CDR1 LNHDA, CDR2 SQIVND (reference sequence). J was trimmed by 4 bases and V by 4 bases; bases with no gene match: 6. The CDR3 totals 15 residues. The CDR3 loop reads CASSRKREATGELFF. CDR3 DNA: TGTGCCAGTAGTAGGAAACGGGAGGCCACCGGGGAGCTGTTTTTT.

This clone came up a few times. The rearrangement links TRBV19 to TRBJ1-1; 9 positions agree with TRBD1. The CDR3 is 15 amino acids. The germline V gene has CDR1 LNHDA and CDR2 SQIVND (reference sequence). Trimming cost V 5 bases and J 5 bases; bases outside gene matches: 9. CDR3 sequence (DNA): TGTGCCAGTAGTCTCGGGACAGGGCTACTGACTGAAGCTTTCTTT. Translated, it gives CASSLGTGLLTEAFF.

The table lists this clone with a few counts. CDR3 region: CASSPFSGRANEQYF. CDR3 DNA: TGTGCCAGTAGTCCCTTCAGCGGGAGGGCCAACGAGCAGTACTTC. The J gene is TRBJ2-7, the V gene TRBV19; 10 nucleotides match TRBD2. CDR3 size: 15 residues. CDR1 LNHDA and CDR2 SQIVND come from the germline V gene (reference sequence). Trimming took 5 bases from V and 5 from J; bases not matched to a gene: 9.

This chain links TRBV5-1 with TRBJ2-5, with 9 nucleotides matching TRBD1. Losses at the gene ends were 3 bases for V and 5 bases for J; bases not matched to a gene: 11. CDR1 is SGHRS, CDR2 YFSETQ, per germline. The CDR3 runs to 16 residues. In nucleotides, the CDR3 is TGCGCCAGCAGCTCTGACGGACAGGGGCTGAGGGAGACCCAGTACTTC. Translating gives CASSSDGQGLRETQYF.

A single count supports this clone. V and J are TRBV5-1 and TRBJ1-5; D gene uncertain. V was shortened by 4 bases and J by 0 bases, with 20 bases between the two germline ends. This CDR3 has 18 residues. The germline gives CDR1 SGHRS, CDR2 YFSETQ. In DNA form, the CDR3 reads TGCGCCAGCAGCCGGAAACGGACTTTAGTTTATAGCAATCAGCCCCAGCATTTT. This encodes CASSRKRTLVYSNQPQHF.

The genes are TRBV2 and TRBJ2-7; 10 bases are shared with TRBD2. The germline V gene has CDR1 SNHLY and CDR2 FYNNEI. This CDR3 is 15 amino acids long. Germline trimming cut 4 bases from V and 0 bases from J; bases unmatched to any gene: 3. CDR3 sequence: CASSGSSGSSYEQYF. The CDR3 DNA reads TGTGCCAGCAGTGGTTCTAGCGGGAGCTCCTACGAGCAGTACTTC.

This chain joins TRBV4-3 and TRBJ2-2; D not certain. The germline V gene has CDR1 LGHNA and CDR2 YSLEER. This CDR3 region has 15 residues. Trimming left V 1 base short and J 4 bases short, with 10 bases between. The DNA of the CDR3 is TGCGCCAGCAGCCAAGGCCCAGCGCCCACCGGGGAGCTGTTTTTT. It encodes CASSQGPAPTGELFF.

The gene calls are TRBV11-3 and TRBJ2-1; 14 nucleotides line up with TRBD2. Germline lookup yields CDR1 SGHNT and CDR2 YENEEA. V shed 6 bases and J 9 bases; nucleotides not matched to a gene: 10. This CDR3 contains 16 residues. CDR3 coding DNA: TGTGCCAGCAGGTTGGGGACTAGCGGGAGTGGCGGTGAGCAGTTCTTC. Amino acids: CASRLGTSGSGGEQFF.

The chain uses TRBV5-6 and TRBJ1-4, with 9 bases lining up with TRBD1. Germline V lookup: CDR1 SGHDT, CDR2 YYEEEE. CDR3 size: 16 residues. V was pared by 4 bases and J by 0 bases, with 4 bases of the junction left unmatched. The CDR3 nucleotides are TGTGCCAGCAGCCTTGACAGGGGGGCAACTAATGAAAAACTGTTTTTT. Encoded protein: CASSLDRGATNEKLFF.

This sequence joins TRBV19 and TRBJ1-2; 9 nucleotides agree with TRBD1. Trimming removed 5 bases from V and 4 bases from J; junction bases left unmatched: 11. Germline V CDR1 and CDR2: LNHDA, SQIVND (reference sequence). This CDR3 has 16 amino acids. CDR3 sequence: CASSSPTGGPLYGYTF. As DNA, the CDR3 is TGTGCCAGTAGTTCCCCAACAGGGGGCCCGCTCTATGGCTACACCTTC.

The CDR3 here is CASSILVAATGELFF. CDR3 nucleotide sequence: TGTGCCAGTAGTATTCTAGTCGCAGCGACCGGGGAGCTGTTTTTT. The chain uses TRBV19 and TRBJ2-2; D is unclear. Deletions cut 3 bases from V and 5 bases from J, with 13 bases between. The CDR3 is 15 amino acids. Germline V gene data show CDR1 as LNHDA and CDR2 as SQIVND (reference sequence).

This clone was recorded only once. The chain carries TRBV4-1 and TRBJ1-2, with 7 positions matching TRBD1. Trimming cost V 3 bases and J 0 bases; bases outside gene matches: 13. The CDR3 spans 18 residues. Looked up from germline, CDR1 is MGHRA and CDR2 is YSYEKL. CDR3 sequence (DNA): TGCGCCAGCAGCCAGGGACCGAAGACCGGGACAGCTAACTATGGCTACACCTTC. Its translation: CASSQGPKTGTANYGYTF.

The V and J genes are TRBV27 and TRBJ2-7, with D perhaps matching TRBD2 (6 bases). Germline values: CDR1 MNHEY, CDR2 SMNVEV (reference sequence). The CDR3 totals 14 residues. Between the trimmed V and J ends, which lost 1 base and 2 bases, there was a span of 9 bases. The CDR3 coding sequence is TGTGCCAGCAGTTTATACGGGGGAACCTACGAGCAGTACTTC. Residues: CASSLYGGTYEQYF.

CDR3 residues: CASSMLTEWGANVLTF. DNA of the CDR3: TGTGCCAGTAGTATGTTGACAGAGTGGGGGGCCAACGTCCTGACTTTC. The V and J genes are TRBV19 and TRBJ2-6; D perhaps matches TRBD1 (5 bases). In germline, CDR1 is LNHDA, CDR2 SQIVND (reference sequence). CDR3 length: 16 amino acids. Trimming took 3 bases from V and 4 from J, leaving 13 bases between them.

The genes are TRBV10-3 and TRBJ2-7, with 7 nucleotides matching TRBD1. The CDR3 is made up of 14 amino acids. The J segment lost 6 bases and the V segment lost 3 bases, leaving 8 bases of the junction unmatched. Germline V gives CDR1 ENHRY, CDR2 SYGVKD. The CDR3 here is CAISDWQGTAEQYF. The CDR3 region has the DNA TGTGCCATCAGTGACTGGCAGGGGACAGCCGAGCAGTACTTC.

This rearrangement joins TRBV28 to TRBJ2-7; TRBD2 matches 10 bases. This CDR3 has 15 residues. Germline V gene data show CDR1 as MDHEN and CDR2 as SYDVKM. With 6 bases clipped from V and 3 bases from J, the junction kept 8 bases outside the gene matches. Here the CDR3 reads CASRQTSGWFYEQYF. The CDR3 DNA follows: TGTGCCAGCAGGCAGACTAGCGGGTGGTTCTACGAGCAGTACTTC.